What follows describes a single T cell receptor beta chain. Its antigen is not known. CDR1 is SGDLS, CDR2 YYNGEE, per germline. The CDR3 has 16 amino acids. Trimming cost V 2 bases and J 0 bases; bases outside gene matches: 5. This specimen belongs to a study of OX40 agonist ivuxolimab in advanced cancers. On the study more broadly: Treatment of patients was with ivuxolimab, an agonistic anti-OX40 (CD134) antibody. Patients received intravenous ivuxolimab every 2 weeks at 0.01 to 10 mg/kg. Findings of the study overall: Researchers report that CD8+ T cells had, on average, more expanded clones than CD4+. CD4+ and CD8+ blood T cells expanded clonally by week 6 at 0.1 to 3.0 mg/kg.

TCRdb's table, derived via immunoSEQ multiplex PCR, lists solely in-frame clones and lacks some. The sample consists of roughly 56,000 clones, 80% to 85% of them appearing once. Sequencing used CD4+ or CD8+ T cells sorted from blood, obtained in a trial of the OX40 agonist ivuxolimab. The source of this sequence is an adult with an advanced solid tumor such as melanoma, head and neck, liver or kidney cancer. The chain has TRBV9 and TRBJ2-1; 7 nucleotides align to TRBD2. Here the CDR3 DNA reads TGTGCCAGCAGCGTCGGCGGGAGTAGCTCCTACAATGAGCAGTTCTTC. This sequence encodes CASSVGGSSSYNEQFF. The full variable domain, in which reference TRBV9 and TRBJ2-1 provide the parts outside the CDR3, is DSGVTQTPKHLITATGQRVTLRCSPRSGDLSVYWYQQSLDQGLQFLIQYYNGEERAKGNILERFSAQQFPDLHSELNLSSLELGDSALYFCASSVGGSSSYNEQFFGPGTRLTVL.